Given below is one T cell receptor (beta chain) in context. The target antigen is unknown. This sample is part of a study of graft-versus-host responses after intestinal transplantation. Points from the study as a whole: Declining HvG levels early post-transplant were linked to peak circulating GvH clone levels.

Assay: immunoSEQ multiplex PCR; the TCRdb copy retains only in-frame clones and omits some. The sample carries more than 100,000 clones, 95% recorded once. Germline trimming cut 4 bases from V and 5 bases from J; bases unmatched to any gene: 13. The CDR3 is 16 residues long. CDR1 is MGHRA, CDR2 YSYEKL, per germline. This TCR derives from a human donor who received an intestinal transplant. The chain combines TRBV4-1 with TRBJ2-7; TRBD1 aligns across 8 bases. The sample consisted of unstimulated CD8+ T cells sorted from spleen or lymph node cells, taken before intestinal transplant. The CDR3 DNA is TGCGCCAGCAGCCCCAACCTCGGACAGGGAGGCCACGAGCAGTACTTC. Protein product: CASSPNLGQGGHEQYF.